The 26 T cell receptor beta chains listed next were all sequenced from one sample in a study of shared clonotypes between healthy human individuals. Profiling relied on immunoSEQ multiplex PCR, and the TCRdb table lists in-frame clones only, not all of them. This table holds approximately 400,000 clones, about 96% found once. Sequencing input: memory CD8+ T cells sorted from blood. Subset denoted: CD45RO+ cells pooled with CCR7-negative TemRA cells. The receptors come from a man aged 30 to 39 in good health.

J is TRBJ2-5 and V is TRBV2; a weak D match, TRBD2 (5 bases). Trimming removed 2 bases at V and 5 bases at J, with 12 bases between. The CDR3 runs to 14 residues. Germline loops: CDR1 SNHLY, CDR2 FYNNEI. The CDR3 is CASSERRVGETQYF. The CDR3 bases are TGTGCCAGCAGTGAACGGCGGGTGGGGGAGACCCAGTACTTC.

The rearrangement links TRBV5-1 to TRBJ2-1, with 10 bases identical to TRBD2. V lost 4 bases, J lost 2 bases, and 3 bases stayed unmatched. The CDR3 is 15 residues long. In germline, CDR1 is SGHRS, CDR2 YFSETQ. This CDR3 is CASSRGTSAYNEQFF. As DNA, the CDR3 is TGCGCCAGCAGCCGCGGGACTAGCGCCTACAATGAGCAGTTCTTC.

This clone was seen only once. The chain recombines TRBV10-3 with TRBJ1-1; D may be TRBD1 (5 bases). Germline V gene data show CDR1 as ENHRY and CDR2 as SYGVKD. Deletions cut 0 bases from V and 2 bases from J, with 7 bases between. The CDR3 length is 14 residues. The CDR3 DNA reads TGTGCCATCAGTGAGTCAGGGGCTAACACTGAAGCTTTCTTT. Translated: CAISESGANTEAFF.

The chain uses TRBV28 and TRBJ1-1; D ambiguous. Trimming cost V 5 bases and J 3 bases, with 10 bases left between them. The CDR3 covers 13 residues. The germline CDR1 and CDR2 sequences are MDHEN and SYDVKM. CDR3 nucleotide sequence: TGTGCCAGCAGTCCCCTCCCACACACTGAAGCTTTCTTT. As protein: CASSPLPHTEAFF.

The chain couples TRBV5-4 to TRBJ2-3; D perhaps matches TRBD1 (6 bases). Per the germline V gene, CDR1 is SGHNT and CDR2 is YYREEE (reference sequence). The CDR3 is made up of 15 amino acids. V gave up 2 bases and J gave up 0 bases, with 10 bases separating them. The CDR3 coding sequence is TGTGCCAGCAGCTTCCCAGGGGCCAGCACAGATACGCAGTATTTT. It is translated as CASSFPGASTDTQYF.

CDR3 loop: CASSYSLLLLTGELFF. The DNA for the CDR3 is TGTGCCAGCAGTTACTCGTTACTTCTTCTCACCGGGGAGCTGTTTTTT. The chain employs TRBV6-5 and TRBJ2-2, with D unresolved. In germline, CDR1 is MNHEY, CDR2 SVGAGI. V was trimmed by 0 bases and J by 4 bases, leaving 12 bases between them. The CDR3 has 16 amino acids.

V usage is TRBV28 and J usage is TRBJ1-5; 10 bases map to TRBD1. V lost 2 bases, J lost 0 bases, and 7 bases stayed unmatched. This CDR3 has 18 amino acids. Germline values: CDR1 MDHEN, CDR2 SYDVKM. CDR3 coding DNA: TGTGCCAGCAGTTTAAGGTGGGACAGGGGATATAGCAATCAGCCCCAGCATTTT. Translated: CASSLRWDRGYSNQPQHF.

The rearrangement uses TRBV4-1 and TRBJ2-1, with D possibly matching TRBD2 (5 bases). From germline, CDR1 is MGHRA and CDR2 YSYEKL. Trimming pared 1 base from V and 0 bases from J, leaving 13 bases between. This CDR3 has 17 amino acids. The CDR3 DNA reads TGCGCCAGCAGCCAAGCGGGCGGGCTGAGCTCCTACAATGAGCAGTTCTTC. Translation gives CASSQAGGLSSYNEQFF.

The chain is built from TRBV18 and TRBJ2-3; perhaps TRBD1 as D (6 bases). In germline, CDR1 is KGHSH, CDR2 LQKENI. The CDR3 length is 12 residues. Trimming removed 5 bases at V and 3 bases at J, with 6 bases between. CDR3 loop: CASSGQTDTQYF. CDR3 coding DNA: TGTGCCAGCTCAGGACAGACAGATACGCAGTATTTT.

The rearrangement joins TRBV11-1 to TRBJ1-3; weak D call: TRBD1 (5 bases). V was trimmed by 9 bases and J by 9 bases, leaving 12 bases between them. Germline V gene sequence: CDR1 SGHAT, CDR2 FQDESV (reference sequence). The CDR3 is 11 residues long. CDR3 loop: CARGRRGTIYF. In nucleotides, the CDR3 is TGTGCCAGGGGACGCCGGGGCACCATATATTTT. The entire variable domain, with the rest obtained from reference TRBV11-1 and TRBJ1-3, is as follows: EAEVAQSPRYKITEKSQAVAFWCDPISGHATLYWYRQILGQGPELLVQFQDESVVDDSQLPKDRFSAERLKGVDSTLKIQPAELGDSAMYLCARGRRGTIYFGEGSWLTVV.

This chain uses TRBV2 with TRBJ2-2, with D possibly being TRBD1 (6 bases). V dropped 8 bases and J dropped 2 bases, with 12 bases sitting between them. This CDR3 is built from 14 residues. Germline CDR1 is SNHLY and CDR2 is FYNNEI. The CDR3 here is CASGGQINTGELFF. CDR3 DNA sequence: TGTGCCAGCGGTGGACAGATTAACACCGGGGAGCTGTTTTTT. The full variable domain, with the rest looked up from reference TRBV2 and TRBJ2-2, is EPEVTQTPSHQVTQMGQEVILRCVPISNHLYFYWYRQILGQKVEFLVSFYNNEISEKSEIFDDQFSVERPDGSNFTLKIRSTKLEDSAMYFCASGGQINTGELFFGEGSRLTVL.

The chain has TRBV2 and TRBJ2-1; 7 nucleotides line up with TRBD2. This CDR3 has 14 residues. Germline CDR1 reads SNHLY; CDR2 reads FYNNEI. The J segment lost 10 bases and the V segment lost 7 bases, leaving 13 bases of the junction unmatched. Here the CDR3 DNA reads TGTGCCAGCAAGCGGGACCCCGACATCAACGAGCAGTTCTTC. Its translation: CASKRDPDINEQFF.

The CDR3 DNA sequence: TGTGCCCCTACCGGGCCTAGCGGGAAAAGAGATACGCAGTATTTT. Protein: CAPTGPSGKRDTQYF. The chain combines TRBV6-4 with TRBJ2-3; TRBD2 aligns across 9 bases. The CDR3 totals 15 residues. Trimming took 11 bases from V and 5 from J; bases not matched to a gene: 14. Germline V lookup: CDR1 MRHNA, CDR2 SNTAGT.

The rearrangement uses TRBV28 and TRBJ2-3, with D uncertain. This CDR3 is built from 15 residues. V lost 7 bases to trimming and J lost 0 bases, with 14 bases between them. Germline values: CDR1 MDHEN, CDR2 SYDVKM. CDR3 in amino acids: CASTHPTASTDTQYF. DNA for the CDR3: TGTGCCAGCACCCACCCTACAGCAAGCACAGATACGCAGTATTTT.

V and J are TRBV14 and TRBJ2-7; D remains ambiguous. Germline V gene sequence: CDR1 SGHDN, CDR2 FVKESK. Trimming took 1 base from V and 2 from J, leaving 9 bases between them. The CDR3 loop spans 14 amino acids. CDR3 amino acids: CASSQGPITYEQYF. In DNA form, the CDR3 reads TGTGCCAGCAGCCAAGGTCCAATAACCTACGAGCAGTACTTC. The full variable domain, with the rest looked up from reference TRBV14 and TRBJ2-7, is EAGVTQFPSHSVIEKGQTVTLRCDPISGHDNLYWYRRVMGKEIKFLLHFVKESKQDESGMPNNRFLAERTGGTYSTLKVQPAELEDSGVYFCASSQGPITYEQYFGPGTRLTVT.

The V call is TRBV14, the J call TRBJ2-7, with 7 bases identical to TRBD1. The CDR3 covers 13 residues. The V and J ends lost 5 bases and 5 bases, in that order; junction bases with no gene match: 6. CDR1 and CDR2 (germline): SGHDN, FVKESK. As DNA, the CDR3 is TGTGCCAGCAGCGTCCAAACAGGGGACGAGCAGTACTTC. As protein: CASSVQTGDEQYF.

Worth noting for this clone: Within the sample, other DNA sequences also encode this same CDR3. The genes are TRBV7-2 and TRBJ2-1; 11 bases are shared with TRBD2. CDR1 SGHTA and CDR2 FQGNSA come from the germline V gene. The CDR3 covers 15 residues. Germline trimming cut 4 bases from V and 4 bases from J; bases unmatched to any gene: 3. The CDR3 bases are TGTGCCAGCAGCTCCCTAGCGGGAGGTTACAATGAGCAGTTCTTC. This sequence encodes CASSSLAGGYNEQFF.

The sample holds one count of this clone. The chain is built from TRBV9 and TRBJ1-4; no firm D call. The CDR3 is made up of 16 amino acids. The V end lost 0 bases, the J end lost 3 bases, and 12 bases lay between the germline ends. The V gene's germline CDR1 is SGDLS and CDR2 YYNGEE. CDR3 region: CASSVASGVANEKLFF. The DNA for the CDR3 is TGTGCCAGCAGCGTAGCATCCGGTGTGGCTAATGAAAAACTGTTTTTT.

This chain connects TRBV4-1 to TRBJ2-3, with TRBD2 matching over 8 bases. With V trimmed by 5 bases and J by 6 bases, 7 bases remained unmatched. Per germline, CDR1 MGHRA and CDR2 YSYEKL. This CDR3 is built from 14 residues. DNA of the CDR3: TGCGCCAGCAGCTACAGCCGGGGGGGGGATACGCAGTATTTT. Translation: CASSYSRGGDTQYF.

V gene TRBV27 combines with J gene TRBJ2-1; 7 bases are a match to TRBD2. V dropped 8 bases and J dropped 0; count of bases not matched to a gene: 13. The CDR3 has 17 residues. Germline CDR1 is MNHEY and CDR2 is SMNVEV (reference sequence). In DNA form, the CDR3 reads TGTGCCAGCGGTCATACTAGCGTGTCCGGCTCCTACAATGAGCAGTTCTTC. This codes for CASGHTSVSGSYNEQFF.

The chain has TRBV5-1 and TRBJ2-3; 11 nucleotides align to TRBD2. With V trimmed by 1 base and J by 4 bases, 5 bases remained unmatched. This CDR3 has 16 residues. The germline V gene encodes CDR1 SGHRS and CDR2 YFSETQ. The CDR3 loop is CASSLTSGRGSDTQYF. CDR3 coding DNA: TGCGCCAGCAGCTTGACTAGCGGGAGAGGGTCAGATACGCAGTATTTT.

The chain employs TRBV19 and TRBJ2-1; D perhaps matches TRBD1 (5 bases). Trimming took 3 bases from V and 5 from J, leaving 14 bases between them. Per germline, CDR1 LNHDA and CDR2 SQIVND (reference sequence). CDR3 length equals 15 residues. The CDR3 sequence is CASSINPQGHNEQFF. CDR3 sequence (DNA): TGTGCCAGTAGTATCAATCCCCAGGGCCACAATGAGCAGTTCTTC.

This sequence joins TRBV30 and TRBJ2-7; a possible D gene is TRBD2 (6 bases). Trimming took 8 bases from V and 3 from J, leaving 11 bases between them. The CDR3 is made up of 11 amino acids. Looked up from germline, CDR1 is GTSNPN and CDR2 is SVGIG (reference sequence). The CDR3 nucleotides are TGTGCCCTCGGGGGAATCTACGAGCAGTACTTC. This sequence encodes CALGGIYEQYF. The variable domain in full, completed from reference TRBV30 and TRBJ2-7, reads SQTIHQWPATLVQPVGSPLSLECTVEGTSNPNLYWYRQAAGRGLQLLFYSVGIGQISSEVPQNLSASRPQDRQFILSSKKLLLSDSGFYLCALGGIYEQYFGPGTRLTVT.

V usage is TRBV5-1 and J usage is TRBJ1-1; D is possibly TRBD1 (5 bases). With 2 bases removed from V and 7 bases from J, the gap between germline ends came to 12 bases. Germline V CDR1 and CDR2: SGHRS, YFSETQ. The CDR3 consists of 13 residues. CDR3 amino acids: CASSFTWGSEAFF. CDR3 in DNA: TGCGCCAGCAGCTTTACCTGGGGGAGTGAAGCTTTCTTT.

The V call is TRBV5-6, the J call TRBJ1-1; tentatively, D is TRBD1 (6 bases). Germline-derived CDR1 and CDR2 are SGHDT and YYEEEE. The CDR3 runs to 15 residues. The V end was cut by 3 bases, the J end by 8 bases, with 20 bases between. In DNA form, the CDR3 reads TGTGCCAGCAGCTCGGGAGGCAGGGGACCCCACGAAGCTTTCTTT. This sequence encodes CASSSGGRGPHEAFF.

The chain recombines TRBV7-2 with TRBJ1-1, with 7 positions matching TRBD1. After removal of 2 bases from V and 5 bases from J, the junction contained 8 bases not matched to a gene. The germline V gene has CDR1 SGHTA and CDR2 FQGNSA. The CDR3 runs to 15 residues. CDR3 coding DNA: TGTGCCAGCAGCTTACAAAGGGGGCGAGGGACTGAAGCTTTCTTT. Encoded protein: CASSLQRGRGTEAFF.